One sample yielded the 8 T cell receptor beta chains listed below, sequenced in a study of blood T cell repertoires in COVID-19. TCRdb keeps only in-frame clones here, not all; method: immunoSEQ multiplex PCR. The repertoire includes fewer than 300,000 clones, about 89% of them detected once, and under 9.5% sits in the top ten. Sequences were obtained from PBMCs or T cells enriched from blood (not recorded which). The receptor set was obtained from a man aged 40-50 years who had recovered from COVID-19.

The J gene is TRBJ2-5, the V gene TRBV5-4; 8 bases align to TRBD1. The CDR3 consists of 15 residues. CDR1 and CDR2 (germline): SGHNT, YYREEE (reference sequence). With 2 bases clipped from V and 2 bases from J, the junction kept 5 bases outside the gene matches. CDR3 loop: CASSLSGGNQETQYF. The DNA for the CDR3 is TGTGCCAGCAGCTTATCAGGGGGCAATCAAGAGACCCAGTACTTC.

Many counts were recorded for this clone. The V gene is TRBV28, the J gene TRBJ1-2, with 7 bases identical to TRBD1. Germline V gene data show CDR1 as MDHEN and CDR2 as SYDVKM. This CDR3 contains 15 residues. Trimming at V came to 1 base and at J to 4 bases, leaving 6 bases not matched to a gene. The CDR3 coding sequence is TGTGCCAGCAGTTTATTAGACAGGGTTGGCTATGGCTACACCTTC. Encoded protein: CASSLLDRVGYGYTF.

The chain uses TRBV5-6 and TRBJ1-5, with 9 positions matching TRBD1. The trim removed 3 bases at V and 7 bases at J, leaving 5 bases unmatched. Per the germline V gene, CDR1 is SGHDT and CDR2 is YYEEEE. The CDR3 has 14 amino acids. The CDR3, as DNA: TGTGCCAGCAGCTCGTGGACAGGGGAGCAGCCCCAGCATTTT. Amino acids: CASSSWTGEQPQHF.

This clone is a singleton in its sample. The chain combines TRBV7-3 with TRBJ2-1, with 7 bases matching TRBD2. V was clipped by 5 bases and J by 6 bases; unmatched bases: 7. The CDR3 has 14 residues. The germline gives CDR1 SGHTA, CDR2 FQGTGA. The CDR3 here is CASSRAGGVNEQFF. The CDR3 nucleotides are TGTGCCAGCAGCCGAGCTGGGGGGGTCAATGAGCAGTTCTTC.

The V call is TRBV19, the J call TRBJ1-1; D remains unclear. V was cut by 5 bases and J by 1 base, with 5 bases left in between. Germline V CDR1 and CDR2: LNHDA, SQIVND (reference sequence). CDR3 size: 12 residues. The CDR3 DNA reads TGTGCCAGTAGTGAGGGGAACACTGAAGCTTTCTTT. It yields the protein CASSEGNTEAFF.

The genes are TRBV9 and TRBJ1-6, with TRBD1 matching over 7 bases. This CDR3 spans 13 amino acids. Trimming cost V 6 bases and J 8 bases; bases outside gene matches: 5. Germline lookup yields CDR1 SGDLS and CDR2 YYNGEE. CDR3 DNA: TGTGCCAGCAACAGGGGAAACGATTCACCCCTCCACTTT. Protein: CASNRGNDSPLHF.

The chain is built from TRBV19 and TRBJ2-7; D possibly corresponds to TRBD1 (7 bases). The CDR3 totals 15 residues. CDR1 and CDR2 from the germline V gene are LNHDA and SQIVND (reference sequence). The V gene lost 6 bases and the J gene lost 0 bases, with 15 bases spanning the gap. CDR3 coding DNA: TGTGCCAGTAGCATCGCGGGACAGAGCTCCTACGAGCAGTACTTC. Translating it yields CASSIAGQSSYEQYF.

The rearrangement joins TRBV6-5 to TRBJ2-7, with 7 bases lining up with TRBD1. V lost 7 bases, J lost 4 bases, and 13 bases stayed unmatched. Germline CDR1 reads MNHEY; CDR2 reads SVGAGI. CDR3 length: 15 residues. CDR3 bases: TGTGCCAGCAAGGAACAGGGGTGGTCGGTTTACGAGCAGTACTTC. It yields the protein CASKEQGWSVYEQYF.